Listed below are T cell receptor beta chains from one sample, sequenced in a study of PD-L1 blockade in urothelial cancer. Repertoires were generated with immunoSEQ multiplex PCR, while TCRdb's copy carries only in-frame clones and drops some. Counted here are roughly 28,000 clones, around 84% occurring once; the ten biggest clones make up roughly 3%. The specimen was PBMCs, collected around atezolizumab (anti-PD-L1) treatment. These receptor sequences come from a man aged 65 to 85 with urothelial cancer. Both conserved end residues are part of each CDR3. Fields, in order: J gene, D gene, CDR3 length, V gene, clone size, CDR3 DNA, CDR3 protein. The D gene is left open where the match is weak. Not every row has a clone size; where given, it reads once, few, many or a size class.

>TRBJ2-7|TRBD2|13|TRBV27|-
TGTGCCAGCAGTCCTCCGGGGGGGAACGAGCAGTACTTC
CASSPPGGNEQYF
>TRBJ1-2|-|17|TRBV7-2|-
TGTGCCAGCAGCTTAGCCGGGGTAGGGAAAGCTAACTATGGCTACACCTTC
CASSLAGVGKANYGYTF
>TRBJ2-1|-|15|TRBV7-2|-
TGTGCCAGCAGCACACCAACGTTCTTCTACAATGAGCAGTTCTTC
CASSTPTFFYNEQFF
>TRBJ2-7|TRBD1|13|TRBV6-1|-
TGTGCCAGTCGGAGACAGGGTTCCGACGAGCAGTACTTC
CASRRQGSDEQYF
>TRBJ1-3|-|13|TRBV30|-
TGTGCCTGGAGTTGGGGGGCTGGAAACACCATATATTTT
CAWSWGAGNTIYF
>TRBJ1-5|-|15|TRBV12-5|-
TGTGCTAGTGGCCGGGGGGTGGGAGGCAATCAGCCCCAGCATTTT
CASGRGVGGNQPQHF
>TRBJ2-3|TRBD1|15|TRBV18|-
TGTGCCAGCTCACCAGGGACAGGGAGCACAGATACGCAGTATTTT
CASSPGTGSTDTQYF
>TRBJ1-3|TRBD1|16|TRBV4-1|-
TGCGCCAGCAGCCGACGGACAGGGGACTTTGGAAACACCATATATTTT
CASSRRTGDFGNTIYF
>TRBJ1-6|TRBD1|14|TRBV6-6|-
TGTGCTACTGCCGGGACAGAGAATAATTCACCCCTCCACTTT
CATAGTENNSPLHF
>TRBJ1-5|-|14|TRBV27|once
TGTGCCAGCAGTTTGTGGCAGGGCGATCAGCCCCAGCATTTT
CASSLWQGDQPQHF
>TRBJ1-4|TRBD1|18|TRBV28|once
TGTGCCAGCAGTTCTTACGGTACATCCGGGACAGGGCATGAAAAACTGTTTTTT
CASSSYGTSGTGHEKLFF
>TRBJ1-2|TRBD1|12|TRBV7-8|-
TGTGCCAGCAGCTGGGACAGGGATGGCTACACCTTC
CASSWDRDGYTF
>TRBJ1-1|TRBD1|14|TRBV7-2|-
TGTGCCAGCAGCCGACAGGGCTATGGAACTGAAGCTTTCTTT
CASSRQGYGTEAFF
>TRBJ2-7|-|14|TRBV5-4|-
TGTGCCAGCAGCTTGGCAGGCAGGGCCTACGAGCAGTACTTC
CASSLAGRAYEQYF
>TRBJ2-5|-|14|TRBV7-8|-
TGTGCCAGCAGCTTAGACAGGAACCAAGAGACCCAGTACTTC
CASSLDRNQETQYF
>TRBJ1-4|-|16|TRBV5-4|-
TGTGCCAGCAGTCCCGAGGTAGGGGGACGGCCCGAAAAACTGTTTTTT
CASSPEVGGRPEKLFF
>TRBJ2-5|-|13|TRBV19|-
TGTGCCTCCTCAGGGCGAATACAAGAGACCCAGTACTTC
CASSGRIQETQYF
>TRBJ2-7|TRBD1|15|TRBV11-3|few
TGTGCCAGCAGCTTAGCAGGGGGCAAGCAATACGAGCAGTACTTC
CASSLAGGKQYEQYF
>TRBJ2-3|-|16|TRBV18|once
TGTGCCAGCTCTCCTCGAAGGGCGCGGGGTGAAGATACGCAGTATTTT
CASSPRRARGEDTQYF
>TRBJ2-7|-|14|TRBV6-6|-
TGTGCCAGCAGTTACGTCCCTAGCCGGGTCGAGCAGTACTTC
CASSYVPSRVEQYF
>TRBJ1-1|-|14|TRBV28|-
TGTGCCAGCAGAAAAGGGGGAGTGAACACTGAAGCTTTCTTT
CASRKGGVNTEAFF
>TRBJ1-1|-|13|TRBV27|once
TGTGCCAGCAACTTTTTACGGTGTACTGAAGCTTTCTTT
CASNFLRCTEAFF
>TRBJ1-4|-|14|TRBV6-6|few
TGTGCCAGCAGTTTTGACAGACCAACCGAAAAACTGTTTTTT
CASSFDRPTEKLFF
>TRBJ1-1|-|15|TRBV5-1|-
TGCGCCAGCAGCACGGAGGCGAATGCGGACACTGAAGCTTTCTTT
CASSTEANADTEAFF
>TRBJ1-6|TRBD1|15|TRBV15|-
TGTGCCACCAGCAGACCGGGACAGGGAGTTTCACCCCTCCACTTT
CATSRPGQGVSPLHF
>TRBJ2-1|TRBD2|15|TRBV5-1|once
TGCGCCAGCAGCCAGACTAGCAGTGCCCACAATGAGCAGTTCTTC
CASSQTSSAHNEQFF
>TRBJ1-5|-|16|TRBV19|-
TGTGCCAGTAGTATTATAGGGGGGGATGGCAATCAGCCCCAGCATTTT
CASSIIGGDGNQPQHF
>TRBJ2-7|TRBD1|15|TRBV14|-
TGTGCCAGCAGCCAGCGACAGGGCAACTCCTACGAGCAGTACTTC
CASSQRQGNSYEQYF
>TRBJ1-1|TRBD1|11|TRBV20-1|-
TGCAGTGCTCTACGCGACAGGGGGGCTTTCTTT
CSALRDRGAFF
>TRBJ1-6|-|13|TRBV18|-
TGTGCCAGCTCAGGACAGTATAATTCACCCCTCCACTTT
CASSGQYNSPLHF
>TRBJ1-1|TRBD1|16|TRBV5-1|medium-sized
TGCGCCAGCAGCCTTGGGACAGGGGGGCTAGGTACTGAAGCTTTCTTT
CASSLGTGGLGTEAFF
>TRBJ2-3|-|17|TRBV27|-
TGTGCCAGCAGTTTAATCCCGGACTCTCCACGTTCAGATACGCAGTATTTT
CASSLIPDSPRSDTQYF
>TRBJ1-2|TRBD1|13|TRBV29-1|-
TGCAGCGTCCTCGGACAGGGCAGCTATGGCTACACCTTC
CSVLGQGSYGYTF
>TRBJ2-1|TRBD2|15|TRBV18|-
TGTGCCAGCTCACCACAGCGGGGGGGGTACAATGAGCAGTTCTTC
CASSPQRGGYNEQFF
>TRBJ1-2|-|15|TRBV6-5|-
TGTGCCGTCTCCGCCGGGACATCAAGGGGCTATGGCTACACCTTC
CAVSAGTSRGYGYTF
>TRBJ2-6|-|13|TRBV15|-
TGTGCCACCAGCACAGGTGGGGCCAACGTCCTGACTTTC
CATSTGGANVLTF
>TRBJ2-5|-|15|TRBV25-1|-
TGTGCCAGCAGTGAATACAGGGGCGATGGGGAGACCCAGTACTTC
CASSEYRGDGETQYF
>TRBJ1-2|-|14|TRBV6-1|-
TGTGCCAGCAGTGAAGTTCTTACAGTCTATGGCTACACCTTC
CASSEVLTVYGYTF
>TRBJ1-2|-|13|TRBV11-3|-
TGTGCCAGCAGCCGCTCATCGGGGTTTGGCTACACCTTC
CASSRSSGFGYTF
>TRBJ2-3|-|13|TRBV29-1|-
TGCAGCGTTGTGGACTCTAGCACAGATACGCAGTATTTT
CSVVDSSTDTQYF
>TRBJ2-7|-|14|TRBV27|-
TGTGCCAGCAGTTTTCTTGCAGGGGATAGGGAGCAGTACTTC
CASSFLAGDREQYF
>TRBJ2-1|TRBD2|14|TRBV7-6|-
TGTGCCAGCAGCGCCCGGGGACTAATCAATGAGCAGTTCTTC
CASSARGLINEQFF
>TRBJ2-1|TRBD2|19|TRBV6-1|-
TGTGCCAGCAGTGCCACCCCCGGGACTAGCGGGGGCCCCCACAATGAGCAGTTCTTC
CASSATPGTSGGPHNEQFF
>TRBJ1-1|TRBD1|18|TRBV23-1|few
TGCGCCAGCAGTCAATCTCCGGGACAGGGGGATAGGGACACTGAAGCTTTCTTT
CASSQSPGQGDRDTEAFF
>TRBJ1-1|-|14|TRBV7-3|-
TGTGCCAGCAGCTCTTCAGGGAGGGCCACTGAAGCTTTCTTT
CASSSSGRATEAFF
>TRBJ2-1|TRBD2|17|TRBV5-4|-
TGTGCCAGCAGCCCCGGGCTAGCGGGGGGGCCGAACAATGAGCAGTTCTTC
CASSPGLAGGPNNEQFF
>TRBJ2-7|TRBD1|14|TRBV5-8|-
TGTGCCAGCAGCTTGGTAGGGGGCGCCTACGAGCAGTACTTC
CASSLVGGAYEQYF
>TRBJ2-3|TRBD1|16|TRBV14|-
TGTGCCAGCAGCCCCCAGGGCAGGGGGCGCGCAGATACGCAGTATTTT
CASSPQGRGRADTQYF
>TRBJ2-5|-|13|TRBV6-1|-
TGTGCCAGCAGTCGGGGGTACCAAGAGACCCAGTACTTC
CASSRGYQETQYF
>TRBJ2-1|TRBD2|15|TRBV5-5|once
TGTGCCAGCAGCTTTGGGGCGGGGAGGGTGAATGAGCAGTTCTTC
CASSFGAGRVNEQFF
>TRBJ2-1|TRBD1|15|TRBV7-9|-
TGTGCCAGCATCCCTCATGGGACAGGGTACAATGAGCAGTTCTTC
CASIPHGTGYNEQFF